Listed below are T cell receptor beta chains from one sample, sequenced in a study of cytomegalovirus exposure and HLA in healthy donors. Assay used: immunoSEQ multiplex PCR; TCRdb lists only in-frame clones, some missing. The sample shows about 190,000 clones, roughly 82% of them seen only once. What was sequenced was PBMCs. The source is a woman aged 18 to 35 in good health and CMV-seronegative. Each CDR3 is given with its conserved first and last residue. Fields, in order: D gene, V gene, J gene, CDR3 protein, CDR3 DNA. A D gene is named only where the DNA matches it firmly.

.	TRBV11-2	TRBJ1-1	CASSQRGGVNTEAFF	TGTGCCAGCAGCCAACGAGGGGGGGTGAACACTGAAGCTTTCTTT
.	TRBV6-1	TRBJ2-1	CASSAGDYNEQFF	TGTGCCAGCAGTGCAGGGGACTACAATGAGCAGTTCTTC
.	TRBV5-1	TRBJ1-2	CASSPDSNYGYTF	TGCGCCAGCAGCCCAGATTCCAACTATGGCTACACCTTC
.	TRBV2	TRBJ1-1	CASSEGGLKAFF	TGTGCCAGCAGTGAAGGAGGTCTCAAAGCTTTCTTT
TRBD2	TRBV11-1	TRBJ2-1	CASSSLAGDLNNEQFF	TGTGCCAGCAGCTCTTTAGCGGGGGACCTAAACAATGAGCAGTTCTTC
.	TRBV5-5	TRBJ1-6	CASSLGGPGRDSPLHF	TGTGCCAGCAGCTTGGGAGGCCCTGGGAGGGATTCACCCCTCCACTTT
.	TRBV9	TRBJ2-1	CASSPRLGAYNEQFF	TGTGCCAGCAGCCCCCGACTAGGTGCCTACAATGAGCAGTTCTTC
TRBD1	TRBV6-5	TRBJ2-3	CASEGQGTDTQYF	TGTGCCAGCGAAGGACAGGGCACAGATACGCAGTATTTT
.	TRBV6-1	TRBJ1-2	CASSVSRDIPNYGYTF	TGTGCCAGCAGTGTATCCCGGGACATCCCTAACTATGGCTACACCTTC
TRBD1	TRBV19	TRBJ1-3	CASSIKGAQDTIYF	TGTGCCAGTAGTATCAAGGGGGCTCAAGACACCATATATTTT